This TCR beta chain was sequenced for a study of blood T cell repertoires in COVID-19. Patients in Seattle were enrolled during active infection, then followed longitudinally. Measured with immunoSEQ multiplex PCR; TCRdb has only the in-frame clones, and not every one. The table lists over 250,000 clones, around 90% of them singletons. CDR1 SQVTM and CDR2 ANQGSEA come from the germline V gene. CDR3 length equals 16 residues. Trimming left V 1 base short and J 6 bases short, with 20 bases between. The material sequenced was peripheral blood. This chain connects TRBV29-1 to TRBJ2-3, with D perhaps matching TRBD2 (5 bases). The origin of this receptor is a woman in her fifties or sixties with COVID-19, enrolled during active disease. CDR3 sequence reads: CSVEVRQLGIADTQYF. The CDR3 DNA reads as TGCAGCGTTGAAGTACGGCAGTTAGGGATAGCGGATACGCAGTATTTT.